The sequence of this TCR beta chain was determined in a study of T cells in Graves' hyperthyroidism and ophthalmopathy. The wider study: Peripheral blood was drawn at first diagnosis, prior to all treatment.

Looked up from germline, CDR1 is SGDLS and CDR2 is YYNGEE. The CDR3 loop spans 13 amino acids. V lost 3 bases to trimming and J lost 8 bases, with 14 bases between them. What was amplified from RNA transcripts were TCR beta CDR3 regions. The HTBI primer set was used in a first-round RT-PCR of the TCR CDR3. TCRdb passed the multiplex PCR reads through MiXCR, listing each CDR3 protein once. This sample carries over 650,000 distinct CDR3 sequences, 16% of them seen once, and the ten largest clones take over 7.5%. This clonotype showed up just a few times. The specimen sequenced was blood. This clonotype was sampled from a man between 18 and 29 years old with Graves' hyperthyroidism. The rearrangement uses TRBV9 and TRBJ1-2; the D gene is possibly TRBD1 (5 bases). CDR3 DNA sequence: TGTGCCAGCAGCGGGTACTTCGGGGACGGCTACACCTTC. Protein product: CASSGYFGDGYTF.